Shown below are 21 T cell receptor beta chains from a single sample sequenced in a study of cytomegalovirus exposure and HLA in healthy donors. The study ran its PCR with 60 Vbeta and 13 Jbeta primers. Libraries were prepared by immunoSEQ multiplex PCR; TCRdb keeps only in-frame clonotypes and omits some of them. The sample records some 110,000 clones, around 75% being singletons. The specimen was PBMCs. The receptors were gathered from a man aged 40-49 years in good health and CMV-seronegative.

The chain is built from TRBV29-1 and TRBJ2-7, with TRBD1 matching over 7 bases. This CDR3 has 13 residues. Germline V CDR1 and CDR2: SQVTM, ANQGSEA. The J segment lost 3 bases and the V segment lost 6 bases, leaving 8 bases of the junction unmatched. In nucleotides, the CDR3 is TGCAGCGTCCGAGGGACAGCAGACTACGAGCAGTACTTC. Its translation: CSVRGTADYEQYF.

V gene TRBV5-1 combines with J gene TRBJ2-3; TRBD1 matches 8 bases. Germline CDR1 SGHRS, CDR2 YFSETQ. The CDR3 runs to 15 residues. V trimming: 4 bases; J trimming: 1 base; junction bases outside the gene matches: 5. The chain's CDR3 is CASSQDREGTDTQYF. The CDR3 nucleotides are TGCGCCAGCAGCCAGGACAGGGAAGGCACAGATACGCAGTATTTT.

The sample holds many counts of this clone. The chain has TRBV12-5 and TRBJ1-5, with 7 bases lining up with TRBD1. This CDR3 is 15 amino acids long. Per the germline V gene, CDR1 is LGHNT and CDR2 is FRNRAP. The V segment lost 2 bases and the J segment 5 bases; nucleotides outside the gene matches: 6. The CDR3 spells CASGLTTGSDQPQHF. The CDR3 DNA sequence: TGTGCTAGTGGTTTGACGACAGGGAGCGATCAGCCCCAGCATTTT.

The chain recombines TRBV7-6 with TRBJ2-2; weak D call: TRBD1 (6 bases). V was pared by 4 bases and J by 6 bases, with 12 bases between. The CDR3 has 14 amino acids. CDR1 is SGHVS and CDR2 is FNYEAQ in the germline V gene. This chain's CDR3 is CASSWAGAPGELFF. The CDR3 nucleotides are TGTGCCAGCAGCTGGGCAGGGGCTCCCGGGGAGCTGTTTTTT.

The chain couples TRBV5-1 to TRBJ2-3; 8 nucleotides align to TRBD1. Germline assignment: CDR1 SGHRS and CDR2 YFSETQ. The length of the CDR3 is 14 residues. V lost 4 bases, J lost 1 base, and 2 bases stayed unmatched. The CDR3 DNA is TGCGCCAGCAGCCAGGGGGCCCGCACAGATACGCAGTATTTT. Residues: CASSQGARTDTQYF.

The J gene is TRBJ2-4, the V gene TRBV5-1, with TRBD1 identical over 10 bases. The CDR3 sequence is 15 residues long. Germline V gene lookup returns CDR1 SGHRS and CDR2 YFSETQ. V trimming: 0 bases; J trimming: 5 bases; junction bases outside the gene matches: 2. The CDR3 DNA is TGCGCCAGCAGCTTGGGGACAGGGGGGGAAAACATTCAGTACTTC. As protein: CASSLGTGGENIQYF.

The chain joins TRBV28 to TRBJ1-2; 11 positions agree with TRBD1. V lost 3 bases to trimming and J lost 3 bases; unmatched junction nucleotides: 9. The germline gives CDR1 MDHEN, CDR2 SYDVKM. The CDR3 covers 17 residues. This CDR3 reads CASSFTTPGQGDYGYTF. As DNA, the CDR3 is TGTGCCAGCAGTTTTACCACTCCGGGACAGGGGGACTATGGCTACACCTTC.

V gene TRBV15 combines with J gene TRBJ1-6, with D uncertain. Germline loops: CDR1 LNHNV, CDR2 YYDKDF (reference sequence). This CDR3 is 17 amino acids long. Trimming took 3 bases from V and 1 from J, leaving 13 bases between them. This CDR3 is CATSSSRVGSYNSPLHF. The CDR3, as DNA: TGTGCCACCAGCAGCTCGCGGGTGGGATCCTATAATTCACCCCTCCACTTT.

The gene calls are TRBV10-1 and TRBJ2-5, with D possibly TRBD1 on 5 matching bases. The V and J ends lost 8 bases and 2 bases respectively, with 21 bases between them. The CDR3 runs 16 residues. Germline-derived CDR1 and CDR2 are WNHNN and SYGVQD (reference sequence). The CDR3 sequence: CASPPQGASPQETQYF. In DNA form, the CDR3 reads TGCGCCAGCCCTCCGCAAGGGGCCAGCCCTCAAGAGACCCAGTACTTC.

V gene TRBV11-3 combines with J gene TRBJ2-4; D is perhaps TRBD1 (6 bases). Germline V gene lookup returns CDR1 SGHNT and CDR2 YENEEA. The CDR3 length is 13 residues. Trimming left V 3 bases short and J 10 bases short, with 13 bases between. CDR3 nucleotides: TGTGCCAGCAGCTTTGGGCAGGGGAATATTCAGTACTTC. Amino acids: CASSFGQGNIQYF.

This clone has just a few counts. The V and J genes are TRBV4-1 and TRBJ1-1, with 7 bases aligning to TRBD1. The germline V gene encodes CDR1 MGHRA and CDR2 YSYEKL. The CDR3 totals 15 residues. Trimming at V came to 4 bases and at J to 0 bases, leaving 5 bases not matched to a gene. The CDR3 sequence is CASSLTDRVNTEAFF. In DNA, the CDR3 is TGCGCCAGCAGCCTAACCGACAGGGTGAACACTGAAGCTTTCTTT.

The genes are TRBV7-9 and TRBJ2-5, with D tentatively TRBD2 (7 bases). V lost 5 bases and J 4 bases, leaving 20 bases between the germline ends. The CDR3 runs 16 residues. In germline, CDR1 is SEHNR, CDR2 FQNEAQ (reference sequence). For the CDR3, the DNA is TGTGCCAGCAGCCCCCCTCGGCCGGGGGGCTTAGAGACCCAGTACTTC. As protein: CASSPPRPGGLETQYF.

This chain joins TRBV5-4 and TRBJ2-3; 12 nucleotides match TRBD2. With 9 bases clipped from V and 1 base from J, the junction kept 6 bases outside the gene matches. CDR1 and CDR2 (germline): SGHNT, YYREEE (reference sequence). The CDR3 runs 15 residues. Here the CDR3 reads CATATSGGRTDTQYF. The CDR3 DNA reads as TGTGCCACCGCGACTAGCGGGGGCCGCACAGATACGCAGTATTTT. Drawing the rest from reference TRBV5-4 and TRBJ2-3, the complete variable domain is ETGVTQSPTHLIKTRGQQVTLRCSSQSGHNTVSWYQQALGQGPQFIFQYYREEENGRGNFPPRFSGLQFPNYSSELNVNALELDDSALYLCATATSGGRTDTQYFGPGTRLTVL.

The genes are TRBV15 and TRBJ1-5; a possible D gene is TRBD1 (5 bases). Germline assignment: CDR1 LNHNV and CDR2 YYDKDF (reference sequence). Trimming removed 0 bases at V and 4 bases at J, with 10 bases between. The CDR3 is made up of 15 amino acids. Here the CDR3 reads CATSRDLKGNQPQHF. The CDR3 DNA reads TGTGCCACCAGCAGAGATTTAAAGGGGAATCAGCCCCAGCATTTT.

This rearrangement joins TRBV11-2 to TRBJ2-5; no definite D call. V gave up 5 bases and J gave up 5 bases, with 9 bases separating them. This CDR3 is 12 amino acids long. The germline V gene has CDR1 SGHAT and CDR2 FQNNGV. In DNA form, the CDR3 reads TGTGCCAGCAGCCCCGGGTTGGAGACCCAGTACTTC. It yields the protein CASSPGLETQYF.

The chain joins TRBV2 to TRBJ2-3; 9 nucleotides match TRBD2. Germline CDR1 is SNHLY and CDR2 is FYNNEI. The V and J ends lost 6 bases and 6 bases, in that order; junction bases with no gene match: 10. This CDR3 comprises 15 residues. The CDR3 spells CASRVIAGAADTQYF. The DNA for the CDR3 is TGTGCCAGCAGGGTCATAGCGGGGGCGGCGGATACGCAGTATTTT.

Here the CDR3 reads CASREPRDSLDGYTF. The CDR3 coding sequence is TGTGCCAGTAGAGAGCCCCGGGACAGTTTGGATGGCTACACCTTC. The gene calls are TRBV19 and TRBJ1-2; 7 bases map to TRBD1. The germline V gene has CDR1 LNHDA and CDR2 SQIVND (reference sequence). The CDR3 is made up of 15 amino acids. Unmatched junction bases numbered 13, after V lost 6 bases and J lost 6 bases. Based on the CDR3 plus reference TRBV19 and TRBJ1-2, the full variable domain is DGGITQSPKYLFRKEGQNVTLSCEQNLNHDAMYWYRQDPGQGLRLIYYSQIVNDFQKGDIAEGYSVSREKKESFPLTVTSAQKNPTAFYLCASREPRDSLDGYTFGSGTRLTVV.

The rearrangement joins TRBV19 to TRBJ1-1; 10 nucleotides agree with TRBD1. The germline gives CDR1 LNHDA, CDR2 SQIVND (reference sequence). With V trimmed by 6 bases and J by 6 bases, 16 bases remained unmatched. The CDR3 is 17 amino acids. CDR3 coding DNA: TGTGCCAGTAGCCGTATACGGGCGACAGGGGGCAAGGCTGAAGCTTTCTTT. Protein product: CASSRIRATGGKAEAFF.

This rearrangement joins TRBV4-2 to TRBJ1-2; D may be TRBD1 (6 bases). Trimming shortened V by 0 bases and J by 7 bases, and 15 bases separated the two germline ends. In germline, CDR1 is LGHNA, CDR2 YNFKEQ. The CDR3 covers 15 residues. CDR3 sequence (DNA): TGTGCCAGCAGCCAAGATCTGGCAGGGGCGACTGGCTACACCTTC. The encoded protein is CASSQDLAGATGYTF.

This clone was observed a few times. V is TRBV19 and J is TRBJ2-7, with D tentatively TRBD2 (7 bases). This CDR3 has 14 amino acids. The V end lost 4 bases, the J end lost 4 bases, and 14 bases lay between the germline ends. The V gene's germline CDR1 is LNHDA and CDR2 SQIVND (reference sequence). The CDR3 nucleotides read TGTGCCAGTAGTACGGGGGGCGTTGGTTACGAGCAGTACTTC. Its protein is CASSTGGVGYEQYF. Using reference TRBV19 and TRBJ2-7 for the parts outside the CDR3, the full variable domain is DGGITQSPKYLFRKEGQNVTLSCEQNLNHDAMYWYRQDPGQGLRLIYYSQIVNDFQKGDIAEGYSVSREKKESFPLTVTSAQKNPTAFYLCASSTGGVGYEQYFGPGTRLTVT.

The chain combines TRBV14 with TRBJ2-3, with D maybe TRBD2 (6 bases). The CDR3 covers 16 residues. V was cut by 0 bases and J by 0 bases, with 10 bases left in between. CDR1 and CDR2 from the germline V gene are SGHDN and FVKESK. CDR3 protein: CASSQDLRDSTDTQYF. The CDR3, as DNA: TGTGCCAGCAGCCAAGACCTGCGGGACAGCACAGATACGCAGTATTTT.